This T cell receptor beta chain originates from a study of lymphopenia after photon versus proton radiotherapy. General observations from the study: Larger post-nadir TCR diversity loss correlated inversely with survival in deceased patients. Proton therapy kept repertoires fairly stable, unlike photons, which gained effector/memory cells.

As regards this clone: Its antigen is still unknown.

Germline CDR1 is SGHNT and CDR2 is YYREEE (reference sequence). V lost 0 bases, J lost 4 bases, and 9 bases lay in between. CDR3 size: 14 residues. Repertoires were generated with immunoSEQ multiplex PCR, while TCRdb's copy carries only in-frame clones and drops some. Found here are 50,000 to 70,000 clones, about nine tenths of them singletons; the top ten hold about 13%. This specimen was peripheral blood, taken from a patient treated with proton-based radiotherapy. This TCR derives from a man of 80 years or more with esophageal cancer. The chain carries TRBV5-4 and TRBJ2-3; maybe TRBD1 (5 bases). CDR3 in DNA: TGTGCCAGCAGCTTGGCCAGGGTCGCAGATACGCAGTATTTT. Its protein is CASSLARVADTQYF. Full variable domain (outside the CDR3, taken from reference TRBV5-4 and TRBJ2-3): ETGVTQSPTHLIKTRGQQVTLRCSSQSGHNTVSWYQQALGQGPQFIFQYYREEENGRGNFPPRFSGLQFPNYSSELNVNALELDDSALYLCASSLARVADTQYFGPGTRLTVL.